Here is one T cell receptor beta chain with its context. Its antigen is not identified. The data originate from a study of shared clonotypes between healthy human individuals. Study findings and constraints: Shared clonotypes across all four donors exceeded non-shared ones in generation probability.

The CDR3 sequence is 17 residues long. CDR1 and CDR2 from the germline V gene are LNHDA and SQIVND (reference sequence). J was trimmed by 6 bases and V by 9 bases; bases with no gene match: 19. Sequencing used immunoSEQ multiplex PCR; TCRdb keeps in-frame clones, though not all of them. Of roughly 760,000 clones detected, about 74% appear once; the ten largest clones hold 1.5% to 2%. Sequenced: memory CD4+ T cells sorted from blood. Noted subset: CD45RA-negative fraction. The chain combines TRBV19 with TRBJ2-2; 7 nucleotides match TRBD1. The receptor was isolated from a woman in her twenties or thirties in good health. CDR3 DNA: TGTGCCAGCTCGCGATCCATCCCAGGGGGTCGTCCCGGGGAGCTGTTTTTT. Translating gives CASSRSIPGGRPGELFF.